A selection of T cell receptor beta chains follows, all from one sample in a study of human T cells and chemical hapten exposure. In TCRdb, the reads were re-called with MiXCR into one record per CDR3 protein. This sample has 100,000 to 150,000 distinct CDR3 sequences, with about 7.7% found just once. Specimen: whole blood. All receptors derive from a human donor in good health. Some clones in this sample may be carry-over from other donors' samples. CDR3s include the opening cysteine and the closing phenylalanine or tryptophan.

v_gene	j_gene	CDR3aa
TRBV2	TRBJ2-5	CASSDFFPYQETQYF
TRBV7-2	TRBJ1-6	CASSFRRQGNSPLHF
TRBV6-6	TRBJ2-3	CASSYYRDPLASWRDTQYF
TRBV7-3	TRBJ2-7	CASSLGPEPEQYF
TRBV12-3/TRBV12-4	TRBJ2-5	CASSFTSGGGETQYF
TRBV12-3/TRBV12-4	TRBJ1-1	CASSLRVGVAAFF
TRBV7-9	TRBJ2-5	CASRPLTSGSNVAQYF
TRBV7-8	TRBJ1-4	CASSLWGTNEKLFF
TRBV5-4	TRBJ2-7	CASSWGTSGYSYEQYF
TRBV5-1	TRBJ1-1	CASSTRTGDTEAFF
TRBV9	TRBJ2-1	CASSVAGGGTYNEQFF
TRBV5-1	TRBJ2-7	CASSLEAGPSYEQYF
TRBV11-1	TRBJ2-4	CASSPGAKELRYF
TRBV18	TRBJ1-1	CASHKETGMGTEAFF
TRBV27	TRBJ1-6	CASRGRGSYNSPLHF
TRBV18	TRBJ2-5	CASSRQGSVQETQYF